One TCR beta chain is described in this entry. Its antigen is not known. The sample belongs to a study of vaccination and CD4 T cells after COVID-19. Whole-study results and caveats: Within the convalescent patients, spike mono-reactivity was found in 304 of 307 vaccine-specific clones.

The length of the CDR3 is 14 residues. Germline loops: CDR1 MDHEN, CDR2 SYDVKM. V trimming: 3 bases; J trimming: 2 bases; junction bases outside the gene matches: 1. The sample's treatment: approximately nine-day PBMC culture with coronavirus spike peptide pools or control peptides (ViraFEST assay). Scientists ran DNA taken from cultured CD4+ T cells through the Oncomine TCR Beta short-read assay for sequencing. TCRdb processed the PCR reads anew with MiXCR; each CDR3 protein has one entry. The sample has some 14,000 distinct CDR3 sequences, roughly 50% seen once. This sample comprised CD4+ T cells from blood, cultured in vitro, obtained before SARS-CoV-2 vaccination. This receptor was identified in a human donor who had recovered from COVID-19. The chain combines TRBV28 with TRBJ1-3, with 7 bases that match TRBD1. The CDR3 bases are TGTGCCAGCAGTTTGGGGACAGCTGGAAACACCATATATTTT. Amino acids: CASSLGTAGNTIYF.